A single count supports the clone carrying this T cell receptor beta chain. As originally analysed: ImmunoSEQ junction-only sequences lacked quality scores, so their filtering differed. Clones were read by immunoSEQ multiplex PCR, and TCRdb kept only the in-frame ones, dropping some. V and J calls plus clone size are reproduced from that table; the DNA served to infer D and trimming. The sample has 2 million to 2.5 million clones; 85% to 95% are singletons. This sample stems from a study of shared clonotypes between healthy human individuals. At the level of the study: Donor ages ranged 18 to 49 years: a couple of women, a few men. For every donor, three CD4 naive, three CD4 memory, two CD8 naive and one CD8 memory plates were used.

Healthy adults negative for HIV, lacking recent acute infections or vaccinations, served as donors. V lost 4 bases and J 10 bases, leaving 17 bases between the germline ends. The germline V gene has CDR1 SGHAT and CDR2 FQNNGV. CDR3 length equals 14 residues. The chain joins TRBV11-2 to TRBJ2-1; no clear D. The receptor's source is a man between 18 and 35 years old in good health. Some clones in this sample may be carry-over from other donors' samples. The sample was naive CD4+ T cells from PBMCs. Subset meaning: CD45RA+ positively selected. The CDR3: CASSYQTRQREQFF. CDR3 bases: TGTGCCAGCAGCTACCAAACCCGACAACGCGAGCAGTTCTTC.